Following are 14 T cell receptor beta chains from one sample sequenced in a study of blood T cell repertoires in COVID-19. The protocol was immunoSEQ multiplex PCR, while the TCRdb copy is restricted to in-frame clones and leaves out a portion. Here the sample spans just over 300,000 clones, around 91% being singletons. Material for sequencing was PBMCs or T cells enriched from blood (not recorded which). These TCRs come from a woman in her late teens or twenties with acute COVID-19.

The rearrangement links TRBV27 to TRBJ2-2; D is ambiguous. Germline assignment: CDR1 MNHEY and CDR2 SMNVEV (reference sequence). The CDR3 extends over 17 amino acids. V shed 7 bases and J shed 7 bases, with 25 bases lying between them. In DNA, the CDR3 is TGTGCCAGCACCCTGGCGACCGGGTCGGCTAGAGTCGGGGAGCTGTTTTTT. It yields the protein CASTLATGSARVGELFF.

The chain has TRBV28 and TRBJ1-5; D call uncertain. The germline V gene encodes CDR1 MDHEN and CDR2 SYDVKM. There are 14 residues in the CDR3. V was cut by 5 bases and J by 0 bases, with 8 bases left in between. The CDR3 is CASSPPYSNQPQHF. The CDR3 bases are TGTGCCAGCAGTCCCCCCTATAGCAATCAGCCCCAGCATTTT.

The chain combines TRBV29-1 with TRBJ1-1; 10 bases map to TRBD1. The CDR3 loop spans 14 amino acids. J was trimmed by 5 bases and V by 7 bases; bases with no gene match: 10. CDR1 SQVTM and CDR2 ANQGSEA come from the germline V gene. In DNA, the CDR3 is TGCAGCGGGAGGACAGGGGGGAGAGGAACTGAAGCTTTCTTT. This translates into CSGRTGGRGTEAFF.

The chain recombines TRBV11-2 with TRBJ1-2; 7 bases line up with TRBD1. Germline CDR1 SGHAT, CDR2 FQNNGV. The CDR3 is made up of 14 amino acids. J was trimmed by 2 bases and V by 3 bases; bases with no gene match: 3. The CDR3 DNA follows: TGTGCCAGCAGCTTCCAGGGGGAGAACTATGGCTACACCTTC. This codes for CASSFQGENYGYTF.

The rearrangement joins TRBV19 to TRBJ1-3, with D possibly being TRBD1 (5 bases). Germline V gives CDR1 LNHDA, CDR2 SQIVND (reference sequence). CDR3 size: 16 residues. V was trimmed by 8 bases and J by 0 bases, leaving 17 bases between them. CDR3 DNA sequence: TGTGCCAGTTCCTCCAGGGCGGGGATCTCTGGAAACACCATATATTTT. As protein: CASSSRAGISGNTIYF.

V usage is TRBV23-1 and J usage is TRBJ1-1; 9 bases line up with TRBD1. TRBV23-1 is given ORF status, its function remaining uncertain. The CDR3 is 15 amino acids. V gave up 9 bases and J gave up 8 bases; unmatched junction bases: 16. CDR3 region: CASKKNYRGRPEAFF. CDR3 nucleotide sequence: TGCGCCAGTAAAAAGAACTACAGGGGGCGGCCCGAAGCTTTCTTT.

This rearrangement joins TRBV28 to TRBJ2-7; a possible D gene is TRBD1 (6 bases). CDR1 and CDR2 from the germline V gene are MDHEN and SYDVKM. The CDR3 totals 15 residues. V was cut by 2 bases and J by 5 bases, with 16 bases left in between. The CDR3 reads CASSLPLTGSHEQYF. The CDR3 DNA reads TGTGCCAGCAGTTTACCTTTGACAGGTAGCCACGAGCAGTACTTC.

The chain has TRBV28 and TRBJ1-6, with D possibly TRBD1 on 5 matching bases. V was cut by 5 bases and J by 7 bases, with 12 bases left in between. In germline, CDR1 is MDHEN, CDR2 SYDVKM. The CDR3 loop spans 14 amino acids. The CDR3 sequence is CASSQQVTNSPLHF. The DNA of the CDR3 is TGTGCCAGCAGTCAACAGGTTACAAATTCACCCCTCCACTTT.

The chain has TRBV11-3 and TRBJ2-7, with 9 bases fitting TRBD1. This CDR3 contains 14 residues. V lost 3 bases and J lost 6; bases outside the gene matches: 6. CDR1 and CDR2 (germline): SGHNT, YENEEA. CDR3 sequence reads: CASSLGQGGSEQYF. The CDR3 DNA follows: TGTGCCAGCAGCTTGGGACAGGGAGGCAGCGAGCAGTACTTC.

The rearrangement links TRBV27 to TRBJ2-5; TRBD1 aligns across 10 bases. The CDR3 has 14 residues. Trimming at V came to 7 bases and at J to 4 bases, leaving 6 bases not matched to a gene. Germline CDR1 reads MNHEY; CDR2 reads SMNVEV (reference sequence). The CDR3 region is CASKGQGIGETQYF. CDR3 nucleotides: TGTGCCAGCAAGGGACAGGGGATAGGAGAGACCCAGTACTTC.

The gene calls are TRBV5-1 and TRBJ1-1; D gene ambiguous. The CDR3 has 15 amino acids. CDR1 and CDR2 from the germline V gene are SGHRS and YFSETQ. V dropped 3 bases and J dropped 2 bases, with 14 bases sitting between them. The chain's CDR3 is CASSSELNYNTEAFF. CDR3 nucleotide sequence: TGCGCCAGCAGCTCCGAACTAAATTATAACACTGAAGCTTTCTTT.

The chain couples TRBV24-1 to TRBJ2-5; 9 nucleotides agree with TRBD2. The CDR3 runs to 19 residues. V gave up 0 bases and J gave up 0 bases; unmatched junction bases: 10. Germline assignment: CDR1 KGHDR and CDR2 SFDVKD. The CDR3: CATSDLQTSGPWYQETQYF. The CDR3 DNA reads TGTGCCACCAGTGATTTGCAGACTAGCGGACCTTGGTACCAAGAGACCCAGTACTTC.

The chain links TRBV27 to TRBJ1-6; the match to TRBD1 covers 10 bases. Germline CDR1 reads MNHEY; CDR2 reads SMNVEV (reference sequence). V dropped 3 bases and J dropped 8; count of bases not matched to a gene: 4. This CDR3 contains 15 residues. The CDR3 DNA reads as TGTGCCAGCAGTTTGGGACAGGGGATGCATTCACCCCTCCACTTT. Its translation: CASSLGQGMHSPLHF.

The chain employs TRBV7-3 and TRBJ2-1, with TRBD2 identical over 7 bases. The CDR3 is made up of 14 amino acids. V dropped 1 base and J dropped 4; count of bases not matched to a gene: 1. Germline CDR1 reads SGHTA; CDR2 reads FQGTGA. In DNA, the CDR3 is TGTGCCAGCAGCTTAAACGGGGGGTACAATGAGCAGTTCTTC. Translation gives CASSLNGGYNEQFF.